The 31 T cell receptor beta chains below were found in one sample sequenced in a study of T cell responses to AZD1222 COVID-19 vaccine. The data were produced by immunoSEQ multiplex PCR, yet TCRdb's version contains in-frame clones alone and is incomplete. The sample lists some 130,000 clones, approximately 90% occurring once. Sequencing was performed on peripheral blood, taken on day 0 of AZD1222 vaccination. Source of these receptors: an adult in good health.

The chain is built from TRBV2 and TRBJ2-6; D unclear. Trimming shortened V by 4 bases and J by 0 bases, and 7 bases separated the two germline ends. This CDR3 spans 15 amino acids. Looked up from germline, CDR1 is SNHLY and CDR2 is FYNNEI. The CDR3 reads CASSVGFSGANVLTF. The CDR3 coding sequence is TGTGCCAGCAGTGTAGGGTTCTCTGGGGCCAACGTCCTGACTTTC.

V and J are TRBV24-1 and TRBJ1-4; 10 bases fit TRBD1. The germline V gene encodes CDR1 KGHDR and CDR2 SFDVKD. The trim removed 2 bases at V and 10 bases at J, leaving 3 bases unmatched. The CDR3 is 14 residues long. For the CDR3, the DNA is TGTGCCACCAGTGATTCCGGACAGGGGGGAAAACTGTTTTTT. This gives the protein CATSDSGQGGKLFF.

V usage is TRBV6-5 and J usage is TRBJ2-7; TRBD1 matches at 9 bases. This CDR3 has 14 amino acids. Trimming took 4 bases from V and 4 from J; bases not matched to a gene: 5. The V gene's germline CDR1 is MNHEY and CDR2 SVGAGI. The CDR3 DNA reads TGTGCCAGCAGTTTAACAGGGGGCAGGTACGAGCAGTACTTC. Translating it yields CASSLTGGRYEQYF.

V and J are TRBV25-1 and TRBJ2-6, with D uncertain. Germline V gene data show CDR1 as MGHDK and CDR2 as SYGVNS. The CDR3 has 16 residues. V was shortened by 1 base and J by 2 bases, with 9 bases between the two germline ends. DNA for the CDR3: TGTGCCAGCAGTGAATTTGGGGTAGCTGGGGCCAACGTCCTGACTTTC. Amino acids: CASSEFGVAGANVLTF.

This clone appeared a few times. The chain is built from TRBV7-9 and TRBJ2-7; D is uncertain. The CDR3 extends over 15 amino acids. Per germline, CDR1 SEHNR and CDR2 FQNEAQ (reference sequence). The V and J ends lost 5 bases and 3 bases respectively, with 17 bases between them. The CDR3, as DNA: TGTGCCAGCAGCCACCCGCTAAGCAAACACTACGAGCAGTACTTC. This encodes CASSHPLSKHYEQYF.

Points on this clone: Other DNA sequences within the sample encode an identical CDR3. This chain connects TRBV5-1 to TRBJ2-7, with D possibly being TRBD2 (6 bases). Germline lookup yields CDR1 SGHRS and CDR2 YFSETQ. The CDR3 spans 13 residues. The germline V and J ends were trimmed by 4 bases and 5 bases, with 13 bases remaining between them. The CDR3, as DNA: TGCGCCAGCAGCCTGGCGGAGGGTCACGAGCAGTACTTC. Protein sequence: CASSLAEGHEQYF.

The chain has TRBV6-5 and TRBJ2-2, with TRBD1 identical over 8 bases. The CDR3 length is 15 residues. Germline values: CDR1 MNHEY, CDR2 SVGAGI. After removal of 6 bases from V and 6 bases from J, the junction contained 9 bases not matched to a gene. CDR3 in amino acids: CASRKDQGAPGELFF. CDR3 coding DNA: TGTGCCAGCAGGAAAGACCAGGGGGCGCCCGGGGAGCTGTTTTTT.

V is TRBV7-8 and J is TRBJ1-5; 7 nucleotides align to TRBD1. The trim removed 2 bases at V and 3 bases at J, leaving 4 bases unmatched. From germline, CDR1 is SGHVS and CDR2 FQNEAQ. The CDR3 has 15 amino acids. The CDR3: CASSLPGQANQPQHF. CDR3 coding DNA: TGTGCCAGCAGCTTACCTGGACAGGCCAATCAGCCCCAGCATTTT.

The chain recombines TRBV4-2 with TRBJ2-7; D perhaps matches TRBD1 (7 bases). CDR3 length: 15 residues. Trimming took off 3 bases at V and 5 bases at J, with 17 bases between the two ends. Germline V lookup: CDR1 LGHNA, CDR2 YNFKEQ. CDR3 sequence: CASSQEGQTVNEQYF. In DNA, the CDR3 is TGTGCCAGCAGCCAGGAGGGACAGACGGTAAACGAGCAGTACTTC.

The chain recombines TRBV4-1 with TRBJ2-6, with TRBD1 identical over 10 bases. The V gene end was trimmed by 8 bases and the J gene end by 1 base; junction bases not matched to a gene: 8. Germline loops: CDR1 MGHRA, CDR2 YSYEKL. This CDR3 contains 17 residues. CDR3 protein: CASLGQGKKSGANVLTF. Here the CDR3 DNA reads TGCGCCAGCCTGGGACAGGGGAAGAAATCTGGGGCCAACGTCCTGACTTTC.

The rearrangement joins TRBV7-2 to TRBJ1-6; D is perhaps TRBD1 (5 bases). The V gene's germline CDR1 is SGHTA and CDR2 FQGNSA. V lost 2 bases and J lost 10, with 9 bases in between. CDR3 length: 13 residues. The CDR3: CASSLIGDSPLHF. In nucleotides, the CDR3 is TGTGCCAGCAGCTTAATTGGGGACTCACCCCTCCACTTT.

The chain links TRBV18 to TRBJ2-7; 8 bases map to TRBD2. The V and J ends lost 0 bases and 4 bases, in that order; junction bases with no gene match: 8. The germline CDR1 and CDR2 sequences are KGHSH and LQKENI. This CDR3 is built from 16 residues. The CDR3 DNA follows: TGTGCCAGCTCACCACCGGGTGTGGCGGGGGGTTACGAGCAGTACTTC. Amino acids: CASSPPGVAGGYEQYF.

The chain combines TRBV4-2 with TRBJ2-2, with 12 positions matching TRBD2. The CDR3 totals 18 residues. V trimming: 1 base; J trimming: 9 bases; junction bases outside the gene matches: 12. Per germline, CDR1 LGHNA and CDR2 YNFKEQ. CDR3 loop: CASSQALGASGGVRELFF. The CDR3 region has the DNA TGTGCCAGCAGCCAAGCCCTCGGGGCTAGCGGGGGGGTCAGGGAGCTGTTTTTT.

V is TRBV7-9 and J is TRBJ1-6; D is unclear. Trimming shortened V by 4 bases and J by 6 bases, and 7 bases separated the two germline ends. CDR3 length equals 13 residues. Germline values: CDR1 SEHNR, CDR2 FQNEAQ (reference sequence). The CDR3 here is CASSSTSNSPLHF. The CDR3 DNA reads TGTGCCAGCAGCTCGACAAGTAATTCACCCCTCCACTTT. Using reference TRBV7-9 and TRBJ1-6 for the parts outside the CDR3, the full variable domain is DTGVSQNPRHKITKRGQNVTFRCDPISEHNRLYWYRQTLGQGPEFLTYFQNEAQLEKSRLLSDRFSAERPKGSFSTLEIQRTEQGDSAMYLCASSSTSNSPLHFGNGTRLTVT.

This rearrangement joins TRBV18 to TRBJ1-2, with D perhaps TRBD1 (5 bases). Germline CDR1 KGHSH, CDR2 LQKENI. The V and J ends lost 4 bases and 0 bases respectively, with 15 bases between them. The CDR3 contains 16 residues. CDR3 DNA sequence: TGTGCCAGCTCACTCAACGGAGGGGCACCTAACTATGGCTACACCTTC. Amino acid sequence: CASSLNGGAPNYGYTF.

The chain uses TRBV19 and TRBJ2-1; D is undetermined. CDR1 and CDR2 (germline): LNHDA, SQIVND (reference sequence). The CDR3 contains 10 residues. V was trimmed by 8 bases and J by 10 bases, leaving 9 bases between them. The CDR3 loop reads CASGFGEQFF. The CDR3 nucleotides read TGTGCCAGTGGATTCGGCGAGCAGTTCTTC.

The CDR3 sequence is CASSSQTKGNNSPLHF. The CDR3 bases are TGTGCCAGCAGTTCTCAGACCAAGGGCAATAATTCACCCCTCCACTTT. The rearrangement links TRBV6-5 to TRBJ1-6, with D unclear. CDR1 MNHEY and CDR2 SVGAGI come from the germline V gene. V lost 4 bases and J lost 5, with 15 bases in between. The CDR3 spans 16 residues.

The sample holds one count of this clone. The V call is TRBV7-8, the J call TRBJ2-7; perhaps TRBD1 as D (6 bases). The V gene lost 6 bases and the J gene lost 2 bases, with 14 bases spanning the gap. The V gene's germline CDR1 is SGHVS and CDR2 FQNEAQ. The CDR3 consists of 14 residues. CDR3 coding DNA: TGTGCCAGCAGGCGAGCCGAGGGGGCCTACGAGCAGTACTTC. It specifies CASRRAEGAYEQYF.

The J gene is TRBJ2-1, the V gene TRBV19; TRBD1 or TRBD2 may be the D gene (6 bases each). Trimming removed 9 bases from V and 8 bases from J, with 20 bases in between. Germline V gene lookup returns CDR1 LNHDA and CDR2 SQIVND (reference sequence). The CDR3 spans 14 residues. The CDR3 here is CASGGGGRIYEQFF. The CDR3 bases are TGTGCCAGCGGAGGTGGGGGGCGGATTTATGAGCAGTTCTTC. Complete variable domain (other parts from reference TRBV19 and TRBJ2-1): DGGITQSPKYLFRKEGQNVTLSCEQNLNHDAMYWYRQDPGQGLRLIYYSQIVNDFQKGDIAEGYSVSREKKESFPLTVTSAQKNPTAFYLCASGGGGRIYEQFFGPGTRLTVL.

This clone has a handful of counts. The chain links TRBV6-6 to TRBJ1-1; no definite D call. In germline, CDR1 is MNHNY, CDR2 SVGAGI (reference sequence). Trimming took 4 bases from V and 4 from J, leaving 10 bases between them. This CDR3 spans 13 amino acids. CDR3 residues: CASSFPSGTEAFF. The DNA of the CDR3 is TGTGCCAGCAGTTTCCCCAGCGGCACTGAAGCTTTCTTT.

The rearrangement joins TRBV20-1 to TRBJ2-7; D call uncertain. CDR1 DFQATT and CDR2 SNEGSKA come from the germline V gene (reference sequence). This CDR3 has 10 amino acids. The V and J ends lost 2 bases and 6 bases respectively, with 5 bases between them. DNA for the CDR3: TGCAGTGCTAGAAGGGTCGAGCAGTACTTC. Its protein is CSARRVEQYF.

Only a few counts were recorded for this clone. The V and J genes are TRBV11-3 and TRBJ2-3; 10 nucleotides agree with TRBD1. Losses at the gene ends were 5 bases for V and 3 bases for J; bases not matched to a gene: 8. This CDR3 region has 16 residues. In germline, CDR1 is SGHNT, CDR2 YENEEA. The CDR3, as DNA: TGTGCCAGCAGCACCGGGACAGGGGCTCAAACAGATACGCAGTATTTT. Translated: CASSTGTGAQTDTQYF.

The CDR3 region is CASNNYGYTF. The CDR3 bases are TGTGCCAGCAATAACTATGGCTACACCTTC. The chain uses TRBV28 and TRBJ1-2; no definite D call. V gave up 7 bases and J gave up 1 base, with 1 base separating them. Germline V gene sequence: CDR1 MDHEN, CDR2 SYDVKM. The CDR3 consists of 10 residues.

The rearrangement links TRBV19 to TRBJ1-2; D gene unclear. Germline loops: CDR1 LNHDA, CDR2 SQIVND (reference sequence). CDR3 length equals 16 residues. The ends were cut back, 1 base at V and 0 bases at J, with 12 bases in the middle. In nucleotides, the CDR3 is TGTGCCAGTAGTATAGTTGGGCTTCAAACTAACTATGGCTACACCTTC. Encoded protein: CASSIVGLQTNYGYTF.

This chain joins TRBV4-3 and TRBJ2-3, with 13 bases aligning to TRBD2. The CDR3 totals 20 residues. CDR1 LGHNA and CDR2 YSLEER come from the germline V gene. The junction had 14 bases not matched to a gene; V was cut back by 0 bases and J by 5 bases. The CDR3 sequence: CASSQDRETSGGALRDTQYF. The CDR3 coding sequence is TGCGCCAGCAGCCAAGATCGGGAAACTAGCGGGGGGGCTTTACGAGATACGCAGTATTTT.

The rearrangement uses TRBV7-2 and TRBJ1-6, with D hard to call. Deletions cut 5 bases from V and 4 bases from J, with 9 bases between. The CDR3 consists of 14 residues. Germline-derived CDR1 and CDR2 are SGHTA and FQGNSA. In nucleotides, the CDR3 is TGTGCCAGCAGCCCAGAGGCATATAATTCACCCCTCCACTTT. It codes for CASSPEAYNSPLHF.

The chain has TRBV5-6 and TRBJ1-1; possibly TRBD1 for D (5 bases). V was shortened by 4 bases and J by 5 bases, with 15 bases between the two germline ends. The CDR3 runs 14 residues. Per the germline V gene, CDR1 is SGHDT and CDR2 is YYEEEE. The chain's CDR3 is CASSNQGRRTEAFF. CDR3 nucleotide sequence: TGTGCCAGCAGCAACCAGGGCAGGAGAACTGAAGCTTTCTTT.

The chain combines TRBV27 with TRBJ1-5, with D possibly being TRBD1 (5 bases). Looked up from germline, CDR1 is MNHEY and CDR2 is SMNVEV (reference sequence). Trimming took off 7 bases at V and 6 bases at J, with 10 bases between the two ends. The CDR3 consists of 12 residues. This CDR3 is CASKQGSQPQHF. Written as DNA, the CDR3 is TGTGCCAGCAAGCAGGGTAGTCAGCCCCAGCATTTT.

This chain joins TRBV3-1 (or the pseudogene TRBV3-2) and TRBJ2-5; possibly TRBD1 for D (6 bases). Between the trimmed V and J ends, which lost 1 base and 5 bases, there was a span of 14 bases. The CDR3 covers 15 residues. The germline V gene encodes CDR1 LGHDT and CDR2 YNNKEL (reference sequence). The CDR3 region has the DNA TGTGCCAGCAGCCAAGCCAGGGGCCTTGGGGAGACCCAGTACTTC. Amino acid sequence: CASSQARGLGETQYF.

Turning to this clone: Different DNA sequences within this sample yield the same CDR3. The chain is built from TRBV6-5 and TRBJ2-1, with no clear D. The CDR3 contains 11 residues. From germline, CDR1 is MNHEY and CDR2 SVGAGI. The ends were cut back, 6 bases at V and 4 bases at J, with 4 bases in the middle. The CDR3 sequence is CASSPYNEQFF. CDR3 nucleotide sequence: TGTGCCAGCAGCCCATACAATGAGCAGTTCTTC.

The V gene is TRBV18, the J gene TRBJ1-4, with D uncertain. The CDR3 sequence is 14 residues long. Germline CDR1 and CDR2: KGHSH and LQKENI. Trimming took 4 bases from V and 8 from J, leaving 14 bases between them. CDR3 coding DNA: TGTGCCAGCTCACAGGGTGCTCGAGAAGAAAAACTGTTTTTT. Amino acids: CASSQGAREEKLFF.